Sequencing of this T cell receptor (beta chain) was carried out in a study of cytomegalovirus exposure and HLA in healthy donors. About the research overall: For the approximately 410 genotyped donors, approximately 83% fell within the Caucasian-associated ancestry cluster.

V lost 2 bases, J lost 7 bases, and 15 bases lay in between. Germline CDR1 and CDR2: SGHNT and YYREEE (reference sequence). There are 14 residues in the CDR3. Study conclusions and caveats: Most TCR sequences were uncommon, yet certain public TCRs appeared in many donors. For presence/absence analyses, sequencing depth was assumed to be roughly uniform across donors. Later on, an analysis found that several of the most significant clusters appeared to be linked to common viral pathogens, which included parvovirus B19.

This clone was counted once. No antigen is known for it. Primers: 60 Vbeta forward and 13 Jbeta reverse. Generated by immunoSEQ multiplex PCR, the TCRdb table keeps only in-frame clones and is missing some. The sample lists under 95,000 clones, around three quarters seen once, with 1.1% in the top ten. V is TRBV5-4 and J is TRBJ1-2; D possibly corresponds to TRBD1 (5 bases). The sample was PBMCs. This TCR came from a male donor in good health and CMV-seronegative. Here the CDR3 DNA reads TGTGCCAGCAGCTTCGACCAGGGTTGGTTTGGCTACACCTTC. Its protein product is CASSFDQGWFGYTF. The variable domain in full, with the rest retrieved from reference TRBV5-4 and TRBJ1-2, is ETGVTQSPTHLIKTRGQQVTLRCSSQSGHNTVSWYQQALGQGPQFIFQYYREEENGRGNFPPRFSGLQFPNYSSELNVNALELDDSALYLCASSFDQGWFGYTFGSGTRLTVV.